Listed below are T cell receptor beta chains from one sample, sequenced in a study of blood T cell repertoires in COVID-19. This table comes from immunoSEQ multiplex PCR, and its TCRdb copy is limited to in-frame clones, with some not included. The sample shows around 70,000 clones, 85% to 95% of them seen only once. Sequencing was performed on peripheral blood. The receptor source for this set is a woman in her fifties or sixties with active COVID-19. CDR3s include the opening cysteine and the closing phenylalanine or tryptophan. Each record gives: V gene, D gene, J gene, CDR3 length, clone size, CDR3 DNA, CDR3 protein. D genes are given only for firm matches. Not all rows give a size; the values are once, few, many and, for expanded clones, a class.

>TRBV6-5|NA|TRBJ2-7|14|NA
TGTGCCAGCAGGGAGGACTTCAGCTCCTACGAGCAGTACTTC
CASREDFSSYEQYF
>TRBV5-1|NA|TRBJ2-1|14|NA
TGCGCCAGCAGCGCGAATGGCGGCACGGGTGAGCAGTTCTTC
CASSANGGTGEQFF
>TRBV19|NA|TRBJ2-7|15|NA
TGTGCCAGTAGTATGACGGGAGTCCTCTCCTACGAGCAGTACTTC
CASSMTGVLSYEQYF
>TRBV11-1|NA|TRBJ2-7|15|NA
TGTGCCAGCAGCCCCCGGGTCGGGGGTCGCTACGAGCAGTACTTC
CASSPRVGGRYEQYF
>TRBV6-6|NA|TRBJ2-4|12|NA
TGTGCCAGCAGTTACCAGGGTAGCTCAATTTACTTC
CASSYQGSSIYF
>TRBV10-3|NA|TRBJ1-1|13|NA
TGTGCCATCAGGACAGGCGTTTTCACTGAAGCTTTCTTT
CAIRTGVFTEAFF
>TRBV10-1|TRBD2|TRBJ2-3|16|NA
TGCGCCAGCAGTAGTGGACTAGCGGGAGCGACAGATACGCAGTATTTT
CASSSGLAGATDTQYF
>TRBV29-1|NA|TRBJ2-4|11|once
TGCAGCGTTGACAGGGGTGACATTCAGTACTTC
CSVDRGDIQYF
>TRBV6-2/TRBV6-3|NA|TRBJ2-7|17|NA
TGTGCCAGCAGTTACTCGAATGTGGTGACAACACCCTACGAGCAGTACTTC
CASSYSNVVTTPYEQYF
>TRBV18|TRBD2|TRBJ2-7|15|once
TGTGCCAGCTCAATCGGAGCCGGACTAGTTTACGAGCAGTACTTC
CASSIGAGLVYEQYF
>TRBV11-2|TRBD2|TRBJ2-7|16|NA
TGTGCCAGCAGCTTGCCTACTAGCGGAGAGTACTACGAGCAGTACTTC
CASSLPTSGEYYEQYF